One and the same sample provided the 22 T cell receptor beta chains below, sequenced in a study of T cells after yellow fever vaccination. A single record per CDR3 protein comes from TCRdb applying MiXCR to the 5' RACE reads. In the table there are 250,000 to 400,000 distinct CDR3 sequences, around 4.4% of which are singletons. The sample consisted of PBMCs, taken 15 days after the yellow fever booster vaccination. These receptors were obtained from a man between 18 and 35 years old who received the YFV17D yellow fever vaccine.

A word on this clonotype: A much larger clone differs by one base, so this may be a read error. This sequence joins TRBV4-1 and TRBJ2-3; unclear D gene. V shed 3 bases and J shed 5 bases, with 9 bases lying between them. Germline V lookup: CDR1 MGHRA, CDR2 YSYEKL. CDR3 length: 13 residues. The CDR3 bases are TGCGCCAGCAGCCAGCGTACAGTAGATACGCAGTATTTT. Amino acids: CASSQRTVDTQYF.

V is TRBV20-1 and J is TRBJ1-1; D is possibly TRBD1 (6 bases). The V end was cut by 1 base, the J end by 3 bases, with 12 bases between. Germline V gene sequence: CDR1 DFQATT, CDR2 SNEGSKA (reference sequence). CDR3 length: 14 amino acids. In nucleotides, the CDR3 is TGCAGTGCTAGAGTTTACAGGGCGGACACTGAAGCTTTCTTT. It translates to CSARVYRADTEAFF.

In this sample, this clonotype turned up many times. V is TRBV10-3 and J is TRBJ2-5; D is uncertain. V gave up 3 bases and J gave up 5 bases, with 16 bases separating them. CDR1 is ENHRY and CDR2 is SYGVKD in the germline V gene. The CDR3 has 15 residues. CDR3 nucleotide sequence: TGTGCCATCAGTGACGAGACCGTCACTGGGGAGACCCAGTACTTC. It yields the protein CAISDETVTGETQYF.

This clonotype was found a few times. The chain joins TRBV6-6 to TRBJ2-5; 8 positions agree with TRBD2. This CDR3 comprises 13 residues. The V and J ends lost 6 bases and 5 bases, in that order; junction bases with no gene match: 5. The germline V gene encodes CDR1 MNHNY and CDR2 SVGAGI (reference sequence). This CDR3 reads CASSGGAAETQYF. The CDR3 DNA reads TGTGCCAGCAGCGGGGGGGCCGCCGAGACCCAGTACTTC.

This clonotype was detected a few times. V gene TRBV5-1 combines with J gene TRBJ2-1; no clear D gene. V lost 0 bases and J 4 bases, leaving 11 bases between the germline ends. The germline gives CDR1 SGHRS, CDR2 YFSETQ. This CDR3 is built from 15 residues. The CDR3 nucleotides are TGCGCCAGCAGCTTGGGCGGCCGACTTTACAATGAGCAGTTCTTC. This translates into CASSLGGRLYNEQFF. The full variable domain, in which reference TRBV5-1 and TRBJ2-1 provide the parts outside the CDR3, is KAGVTQTPRYLIKTRGQQVTLSCSPISGHRSVSWYQQTPGQGLQFLFEYFSETQRNKGNFPGRFSGRQFSNSRSEMNVSTLELGDSALYLCASSLGGRLYNEQFFGPGTRLTVL.

The sample holds one count of this clonotype. This sequence joins TRBV28 and TRBJ1-2; TRBD1 aligns across 7 bases. The CDR3 sequence is 16 residues long. V lost 6 bases, J lost 4 bases, and 14 bases stayed unmatched. The germline CDR1 and CDR2 sequences are MDHEN and SYDVKM. This chain's CDR3 is CASSSVGTVAGYGYTF. CDR3 nucleotides: TGTGCCAGCAGCTCCGTTGGGACAGTGGCTGGCTATGGCTACACCTTC.

This clonotype was counted at least ten times. The rearrangement uses TRBV19 and TRBJ2-5; a weak D match, TRBD1 (5 bases). Germline CDR1 and CDR2: LNHDA and SQIVND (reference sequence). CDR3 size: 13 residues. The V and J ends lost 5 bases and 1 base respectively, with 8 bases between them. CDR3 amino acids: CASSVDSQETQYF. Here the CDR3 DNA reads TGTGCCAGTAGTGTCGACAGCCAAGAGACCCAGTACTTC.

This clonotype was picked up a small number of times. Written as DNA, the CDR3 is TGTGCCAGCAGTCGCCGGGGACTAGCGGGGCGAGGTGATACGCAGTATTTT. Translated: CASSRRGLAGRGDTQYF. This chain joins TRBV12-3 or TRBV12-4 and TRBJ2-3; 13 bases agree with TRBD2. Unmatched junction bases numbered 11, after V lost 5 bases and J lost 6 bases. This CDR3 has 17 amino acids.

This clonotype was seen ten or more times. The gene calls are TRBV24-1 and TRBJ1-4, with D unresolved. Germline V gene data show CDR1 as KGHDR and CDR2 as SFDVKD. V lost 2 bases and J lost 0, with 9 bases in between. The CDR3 is 16 residues long. CDR3 in DNA: TGTGCCACCAGTGATTCAAGACCTGCAACTAATGAAAAACTGTTTTTT. Its protein is CATSDSRPATNEKLFF.

This clonotype was detected ten times or more. The chain is built from TRBV4-3 and TRBJ2-5; D might be TRBD2 (5 bases). V shed 3 bases and J shed 6 bases, with 14 bases lying between them. The CDR3 length is 14 residues. The V gene's germline CDR1 is LGHNA and CDR2 YSLEER. CDR3 region: CASSHAGLGKTQYF. CDR3 DNA sequence: TGCGCCAGCAGCCATGCCGGGCTCGGGAAGACCCAGTACTTC.

This clonotype was picked up many times. The gene calls are TRBV5-1 and TRBJ2-5; possibly TRBD1 for D (6 bases). This CDR3 region has 13 residues. Germline assignment: CDR1 SGHRS and CDR2 YFSETQ. Trimming pared 0 bases from V and 4 bases from J, leaving 7 bases between. The CDR3 spells CASSLARGETQYF. The CDR3 coding sequence is TGCGCCAGCAGCTTGGCCAGGGGAGAGACCCAGTACTTC.

This chain joins TRBV11-2 and TRBJ2-5; 8 positions agree with TRBD2. The germline CDR1 and CDR2 sequences are SGHAT and FQNNGV. The CDR3 extends over 14 amino acids. Losses at the gene ends were 8 bases for V and 1 base for J; bases not matched to a gene: 6. The CDR3 loop is CASDSGGFQETQYF. The CDR3 DNA reads TGTGCCAGCGACAGCGGGGGATTCCAAGAGACCCAGTACTTC.

This chain joins TRBV7-3 and TRBJ1-1; weak D call: TRBD1 (6 bases). Looked up from germline, CDR1 is SGHTA and CDR2 is FQGTGA. The V and J ends lost 4 bases and 1 base respectively, with 10 bases between them. This CDR3 is built from 14 residues. In DNA form, the CDR3 reads TGTGCCAGCAGCTCTCAGGGGTCGAACACTGAAGCTTTCTTT. The encoded protein is CASSSQGSNTEAFF.

This clonotype was recorded at least ten times. This CDR3 reads CASSHSANIQYF. The CDR3 bases are TGTGCCAGCAGCCATTCAGCGAACATTCAGTACTTC. The chain has TRBV3-1 and TRBJ2-4; no clear D gene. V was shortened by 3 bases and J by 7 bases, with 7 bases between the two germline ends. This CDR3 spans 12 amino acids. Germline lookup yields CDR1 LGHDT and CDR2 YNNKEL (reference sequence). The variable domain in full, completed from reference TRBV3-1 and TRBJ2-4, reads DTAVSQTPKYLVTQMGNDKSIKCEQNLGHDTMYWYKQDSKKFLKIMFSYNNKELIINETVPNRFSPKSPDKAHLNLHINSLELGDSAVYFCASSHSANIQYFGAGTRLSVL.

This clonotype was observed a handful of times. This chain links TRBV6-6 with TRBJ2-3, with 13 bases matching TRBD2. Germline CDR1 MNHNY, CDR2 SVGAGI (reference sequence). The ends lost 2 bases at V and 7 bases at J; junction bases unmatched: 3. CDR3 length equals 15 residues. The CDR3 nucleotides read TGTGCCAGCAGTTACACTAGCGGGGGGGCTTATACGCAGTATTTT. Its translation: CASSYTSGGAYTQYF.

The chain employs TRBV6-6 and TRBJ2-7; D tentatively fits TRBD1 or TRBD2 (5 bases each). Germline V lookup: CDR1 MNHNY, CDR2 SVGAGI (reference sequence). This CDR3 is 14 amino acids long. With 8 bases removed from V and 7 bases from J, the gap between germline ends came to 21 bases. The CDR3 loop is CASAARGPSGEQYF. CDR3 nucleotide sequence: TGTGCCAGCGCCGCTCGGGGACCCTCGGGTGAGCAGTACTTC.

This chain joins TRBV11-2 and TRBJ2-3; possibly TRBD2 for D (5 bases). This CDR3 is 12 amino acids long. Germline V CDR1 and CDR2: SGHAT, FQNNGV. The V end was cut by 4 bases, the J end by 11 bases, with 13 bases between. This chain's CDR3 is CASSSERSRQYF. CDR3 DNA sequence: TGTGCCAGCAGCTCTGAGCGGAGCAGGCAGTATTTT.

This clonotype was seen a handful of times. The chain couples TRBV12-3 or TRBV12-4 to TRBJ2-3; TRBD1 or TRBD2 may be the D gene (5 bases each). The CDR3 runs to 14 residues. Trimming stripped 7 bases from V and 7 bases from J, with 18 bases between. CDR3 amino acids: CASTWWGYGYTQYF. The CDR3 nucleotides read TGTGCCAGCACCTGGTGGGGGTATGGGTATACGCAGTATTTT.

This clonotype appeared many times. J is TRBJ1-1 and V is TRBV6-6; maybe TRBD1 (5 bases). CDR3 size: 11 residues. Germline V lookup: CDR1 MNHNY, CDR2 SVGAGI (reference sequence). V was shortened by 8 bases and J by 6 bases, with 10 bases between the two germline ends. CDR3 loop: CASGTDAEAFF. The DNA of the CDR3 is TGTGCCAGCGGGACGGACGCTGAAGCTTTCTTT.

This clonotype was counted at least ten times. The chain couples TRBV6-5 to TRBJ2-3, with D perhaps TRBD1 or TRBD2 (5 bases each). Trimming removed 5 bases at V and 6 bases at J, with 15 bases between. CDR3 length: 14 residues. The germline CDR1 and CDR2 sequences are MNHEY and SVGAGI. The CDR3 sequence: CASSTGQSPDTQYF. The CDR3 coding sequence is TGTGCCAGCAGTACGGGGCAGTCTCCGGATACGCAGTATTTT.

This clonotype was seen a few times. This sequence joins TRBV21-1 and TRBJ2-2; the table calls TRBD1, which could not be checked here. TRBV21-1 is a known pseudogene. This CDR3 has 21 amino acids. The CDR3 DNA reads as TGTGCCACCTTAGAGCTAGTTCGATCGAACGGGACAGGGGATAACACCGGGGAGCTGTTTTTT. Translation: CATLELVRSNGTGDNTGELFF.

The chain combines TRBV3-1 with TRBJ2-1, with 8 positions matching TRBD1. Germline CDR1 is LGHDT and CDR2 is YNNKEL (reference sequence). This CDR3 has 13 residues. The V gene end was trimmed by 1 base and the J gene end by 9 bases; junction bases not matched to a gene: 2. The CDR3 DNA is TGTGCCAGCAGCCAAGCCAGGGGGCTTGAGCAGTTCTTC. It specifies CASSQARGLEQFF.